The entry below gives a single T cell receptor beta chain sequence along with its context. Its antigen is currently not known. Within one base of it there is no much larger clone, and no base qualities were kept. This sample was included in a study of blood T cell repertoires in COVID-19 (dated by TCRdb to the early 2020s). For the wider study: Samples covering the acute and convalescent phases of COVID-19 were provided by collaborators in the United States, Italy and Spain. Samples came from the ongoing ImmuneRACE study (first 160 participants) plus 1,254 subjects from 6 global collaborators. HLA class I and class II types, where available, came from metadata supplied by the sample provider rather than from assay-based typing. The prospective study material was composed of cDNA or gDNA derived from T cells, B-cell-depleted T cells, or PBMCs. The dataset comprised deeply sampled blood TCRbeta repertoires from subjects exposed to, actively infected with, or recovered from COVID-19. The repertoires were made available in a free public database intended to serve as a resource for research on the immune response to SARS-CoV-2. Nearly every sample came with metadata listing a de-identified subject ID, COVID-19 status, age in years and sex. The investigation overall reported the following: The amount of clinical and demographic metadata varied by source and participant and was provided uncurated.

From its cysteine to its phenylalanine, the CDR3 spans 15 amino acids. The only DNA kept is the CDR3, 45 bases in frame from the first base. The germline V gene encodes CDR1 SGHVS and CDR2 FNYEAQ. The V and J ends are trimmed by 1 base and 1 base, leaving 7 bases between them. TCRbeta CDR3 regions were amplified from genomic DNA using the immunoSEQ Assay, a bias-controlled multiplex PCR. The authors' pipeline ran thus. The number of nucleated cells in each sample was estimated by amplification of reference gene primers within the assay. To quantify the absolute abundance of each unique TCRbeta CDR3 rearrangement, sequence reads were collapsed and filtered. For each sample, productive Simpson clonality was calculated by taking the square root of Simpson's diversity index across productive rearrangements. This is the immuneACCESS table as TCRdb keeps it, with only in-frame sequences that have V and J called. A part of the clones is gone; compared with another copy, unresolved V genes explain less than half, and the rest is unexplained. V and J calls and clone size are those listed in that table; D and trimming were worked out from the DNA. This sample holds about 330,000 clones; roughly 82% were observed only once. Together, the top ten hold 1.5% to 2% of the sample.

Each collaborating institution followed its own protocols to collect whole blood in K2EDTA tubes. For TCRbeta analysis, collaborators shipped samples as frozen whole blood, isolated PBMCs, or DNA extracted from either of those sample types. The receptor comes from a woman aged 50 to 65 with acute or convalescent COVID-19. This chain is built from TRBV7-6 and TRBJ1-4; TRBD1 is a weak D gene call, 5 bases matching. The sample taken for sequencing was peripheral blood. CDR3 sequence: CASSLEGETNEKLFF. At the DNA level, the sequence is TGTGCCAGCAGCTTAGAAGGGGAAACTAATGAAAAACTGTTTTTT.